This T cell receptor (beta chain) was retrieved from a study of cytomegalovirus exposure and HLA in healthy donors. A multiplex PCR was run with 60 Vbeta primers and 13 Jbeta primers. Some clones are missing from TCRdb's copy, which holds only in-frame ones; the method was immunoSEQ multiplex PCR. Here the sample spans around 130,000 clones, 81% being singletons. On this clone itself: Additional DNA sequences in this sample encode the identical CDR3.

The CDR3 covers 14 residues. Germline assignment: CDR1 LNHDA and CDR2 SQIVND (reference sequence). V lost 3 bases, J lost 0 bases, and 1 base stayed unmatched. This sequence originates from a man younger than 35 in good health and CMV-seronegative. V usage is TRBV19 and J usage is TRBJ2-7, with 8 bases aligning to TRBD1. The sequencing sample was made of PBMCs. This chain's CDR3 is CASSIGTGSYEQYF. The CDR3 nucleotides are TGTGCCAGTAGTATCGGGACAGGCTCCTACGAGCAGTACTTC. Using reference TRBV19 and TRBJ2-7 for the parts outside the CDR3, the full variable domain is DGGITQSPKYLFRKEGQNVTLSCEQNLNHDAMYWYRQDPGQGLRLIYYSQIVNDFQKGDIAEGYSVSREKKESFPLTVTSAQKNPTAFYLCASSIGTGSYEQYFGPGTRLTVT.